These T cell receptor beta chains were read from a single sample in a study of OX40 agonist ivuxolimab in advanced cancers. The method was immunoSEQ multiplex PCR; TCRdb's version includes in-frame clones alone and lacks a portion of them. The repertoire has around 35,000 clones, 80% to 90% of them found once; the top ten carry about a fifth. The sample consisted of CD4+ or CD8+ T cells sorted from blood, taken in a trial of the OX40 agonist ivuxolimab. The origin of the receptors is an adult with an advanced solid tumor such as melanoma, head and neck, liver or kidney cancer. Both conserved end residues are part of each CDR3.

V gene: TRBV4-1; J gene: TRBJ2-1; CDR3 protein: CASSPRWAGYNEQFF
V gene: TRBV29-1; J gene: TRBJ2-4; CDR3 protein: CSVVVAKNIQYF
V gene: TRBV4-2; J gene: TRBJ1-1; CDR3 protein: CASSPGGGRNTEAFF
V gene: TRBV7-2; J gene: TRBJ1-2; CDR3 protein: CASSDREVGNYGYTF
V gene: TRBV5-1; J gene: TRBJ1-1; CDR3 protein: CASSLEGPGMAFF
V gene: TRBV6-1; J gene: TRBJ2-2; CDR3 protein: CASSRGANTGELFF
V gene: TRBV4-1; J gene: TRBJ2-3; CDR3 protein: CASSLIPGTGSLYF
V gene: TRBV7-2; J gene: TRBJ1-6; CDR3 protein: CASSLLSFGQGNSPLHF
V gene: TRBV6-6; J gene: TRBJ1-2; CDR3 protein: CASSYGQGTNYGYTF
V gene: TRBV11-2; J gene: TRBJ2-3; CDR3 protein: CASSRTGAASTDTQYF
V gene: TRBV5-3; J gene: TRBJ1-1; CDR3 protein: CARNRDTEAFF